A selection of T cell receptor beta chains follows, all from one sample in a study of cytomegalovirus exposure and HLA in healthy donors. Some clones are missing from TCRdb's copy, which holds only in-frame ones; the method was immunoSEQ multiplex PCR. In the table there are about 240,000 clones, 70% to 90% of which are singletons. Sequencing was performed on PBMCs. These receptors came from a woman younger than 45 in good health and CMV-seropositive. The CDR3 runs from the conserved cysteine through the conserved F or W. A D gene is named only where the DNA matches it firmly. For some rows the clone size is stated as once, few or many, or as a class when expanded; others skip it.

d_call	v_call	clone_size	j_call	cdr3_nt	cdr3_aa
TRBD2	TRBV10-2	once	TRBJ2-7	TGCGCCAGCAGTTCGGGACTAGTGTGGACCGAGCAGTACTTC	CASSSGLVWTEQYF
TRBD1	TRBV9	.	TRBJ1-3	TGTGCCAGCAGTGACAGACAGGGCTCTGGAAACACCATATATTTT	CASSDRQGSGNTIYF
TRBD2	TRBV7-9	.	TRBJ2-3	TGTGCCAGCAGCTTGGTGACTAGCCTGGGGGATACGCAGTATTTT	CASSLVTSLGDTQYF
.	TRBV25-1	.	TRBJ1-2	TGTGCCAGCAGTGACCACTTCGGGACACTAAACTATGGCTACACCTTC	CASSDHFGTLNYGYTF
TRBD1	TRBV15	once	TRBJ2-5	TGTGCCACCAGCAGAGATAGGACAGGGGGTTGGAAGACCCAGTACTTC	CATSRDRTGGWKTQYF
TRBD1	TRBV27	.	TRBJ1-2	TGTGCCAGCAACCCGGACAGGGGGCGCCCGGGTGGTAACTATGGCTACACCTTC	CASNPDRGRPGGNYGYTF
.	TRBV6-1	.	TRBJ2-1	TGTGCCAGCAGTGAAGAGCTGGGGGGGCTCAATGAGCAGTTCTTC	CASSEELGGLNEQFF
.	TRBV28	few	TRBJ1-2	TGTGCCAGCAGTTTTCAGGGAGGCGGCTATGGCTACACCTTC	CASSFQGGGYGYTF
TRBD1	TRBV11-3	.	TRBJ1-2	TGTGCCAGCAGCTTTTGGGGACAGAACCCTAATCATGGCTACACCTTC	CASSFWGQNPNHGYTF
.	TRBV5-1	once	TRBJ2-2	TGCGCCAGCAGCTTGGGCGGGGTAAACACCGGGGAGCTGTTTTTT	CASSLGGVNTGELFF
.	TRBV6-1	once	TRBJ2-4	TGTGCCAGCAGTGAGACCCGCGGTACAGGCCTAGCCAAAAACATTCAGTACTTC	CASSETRGTGLAKNIQYF
TRBD1	TRBV2	.	TRBJ2-7	TGTGCCAGCAGGGCCGACAGGGTTGACGAGCAGTACTTC	CASRADRVDEQYF
TRBD2	TRBV11-3	.	TRBJ2-1	TGTGCCAGCAGCTTAGCGGGAGGGTACAATGAGCAGTTCTTC	CASSLAGGYNEQFF
TRBD1	TRBV2	few	TRBJ1-2	TGTGCCAGCAGTGGGGACAGTAAGGACTACACCTTC	CASSGDSKDYTF
TRBD2	TRBV29-1	few	TRBJ2-3	TGCAGCGGGGGACTAAGCACAGATACGCAGTATTTT	CSGGLSTDTQYF
.	TRBV27	.	TRBJ2-5	TGTGCCAGCAGTGCGCGATCGTACCAAGAGACCCAGTACTTC	CASSARSYQETQYF
TRBD2	TRBV29-1	.	TRBJ2-1	TGCAGCGTTGGGACTAGCGGGAGCTCCTACAATGAGCAGTTCTTC	CSVGTSGSSYNEQFF
.	TRBV6-6	.	TRBJ2-7	TGTGCCAGCAGTTACTCGAATACGAGAGCCTACGAGCAGTACTTC	CASSYSNTRAYEQYF
TRBD2	TRBV6-6	.	TRBJ2-7	TGTGCCAGCTGGGGACTAGCGGCTTCCTACGAGCAGTACTTC	CASWGLAASYEQYF
.	TRBV21-1	.	TRBJ2-5	TGTGCCAGCAGCAAAGGGAGCGCGCAAGAGACCCAGTACTTC	CASSKGSAQETQYF
.	TRBV28	.	TRBJ2-3	TGTGCCAGCAGTACGTACGGGACATCTTCCACAGATACGCAGTATTTT	CASSTYGTSSTDTQYF
.	TRBV15	once	TRBJ1-2	TGTGCCACCAGCTGGAGCGGGCAGGGAGGCTACACCTTC	CATSWSGQGGYTF
TRBD2	TRBV28	.	TRBJ2-3	TGTGCCAGCAGTTTAAGTCTAGCGGGAGAGGCGACAGATACGCAGTATTTT	CASSLSLAGEATDTQYF
.	TRBV18	few	TRBJ2-2	TGTGCCAGCTCAGCGATCACGTCGAACACCGGGGAGCTGTTTTTT	CASSAITSNTGELFF
.	TRBV14	.	TRBJ2-7	TGTGCCAGCAGCCAAGATCTGGCGGGCATCTCCTACGAGCAGTACTTC	CASSQDLAGISYEQYF